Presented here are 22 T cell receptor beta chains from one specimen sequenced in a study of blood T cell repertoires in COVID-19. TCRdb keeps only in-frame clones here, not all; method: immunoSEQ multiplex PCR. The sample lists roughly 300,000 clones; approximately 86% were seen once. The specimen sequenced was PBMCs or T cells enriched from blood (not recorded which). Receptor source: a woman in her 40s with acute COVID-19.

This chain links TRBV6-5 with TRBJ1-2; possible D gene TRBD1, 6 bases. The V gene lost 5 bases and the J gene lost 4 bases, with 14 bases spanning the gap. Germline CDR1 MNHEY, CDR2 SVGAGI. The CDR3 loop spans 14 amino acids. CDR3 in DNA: TGTGCCAGCAGTCTCAACAGGGTTTCCTATGGCTACACCTTC. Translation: CASSLNRVSYGYTF.

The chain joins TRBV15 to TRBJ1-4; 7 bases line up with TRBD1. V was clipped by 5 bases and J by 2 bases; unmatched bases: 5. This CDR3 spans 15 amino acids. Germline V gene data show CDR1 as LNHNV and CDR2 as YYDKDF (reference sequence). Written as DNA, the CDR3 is TGTGCCACCAGCTTTGGGGGACAGACTAATGAAAAACTGTTTTTT. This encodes CATSFGGQTNEKLFF.

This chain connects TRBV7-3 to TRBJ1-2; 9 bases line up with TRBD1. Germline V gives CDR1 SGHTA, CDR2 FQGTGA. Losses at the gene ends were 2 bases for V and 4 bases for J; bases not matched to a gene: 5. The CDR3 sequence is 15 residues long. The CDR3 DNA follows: TGTGCCAGCAGCTTAGGGACAGGGAATACCTATGGCTACACCTTC. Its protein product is CASSLGTGNTYGYTF. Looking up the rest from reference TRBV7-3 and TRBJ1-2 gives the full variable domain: GAGVSQTPSNKVTEKGKYVELRCDPISGHTALYWYRQSLGQGPEFLIYFQGTGAADDSGLPNDRFFAVRPEGSVSTLKIQRTERGDSAVYLCASSLGTGNTYGYTFGSGTRLTVV.

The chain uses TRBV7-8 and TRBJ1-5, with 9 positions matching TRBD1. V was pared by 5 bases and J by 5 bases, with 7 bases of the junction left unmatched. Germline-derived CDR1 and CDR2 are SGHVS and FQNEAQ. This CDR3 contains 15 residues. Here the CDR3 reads CASSDMDRGYQPQHF. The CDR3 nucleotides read TGTGCCAGCAGCGATATGGACAGGGGTTATCAGCCCCAGCATTTT.

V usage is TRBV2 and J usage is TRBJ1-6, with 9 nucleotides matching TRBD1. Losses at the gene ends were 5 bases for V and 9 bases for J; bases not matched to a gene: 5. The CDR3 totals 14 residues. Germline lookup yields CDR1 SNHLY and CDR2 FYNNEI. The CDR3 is CASSWDRASSPLHF. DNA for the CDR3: TGTGCCAGCAGTTGGGACAGGGCTAGTTCACCCCTCCACTTT.

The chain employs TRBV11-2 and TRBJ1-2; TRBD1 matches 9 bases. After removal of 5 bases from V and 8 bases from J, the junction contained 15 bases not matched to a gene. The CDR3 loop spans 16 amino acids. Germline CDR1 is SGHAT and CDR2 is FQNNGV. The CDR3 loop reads CASSPLQGATQWGYTF. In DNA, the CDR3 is TGTGCCAGCAGCCCTCTACAGGGGGCCACTCAATGGGGCTACACCTTC. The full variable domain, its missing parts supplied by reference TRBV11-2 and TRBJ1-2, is EAGVAQSPRYKIIEKRQSVAFWCNPISGHATLYWYQQILGQGPKLLIQFQNNGVVDDSQLPKDRFSAERLKGVDSTLKIQPAKLEDSAVYLCASSPLQGATQWGYTFGSGTRLTVV.

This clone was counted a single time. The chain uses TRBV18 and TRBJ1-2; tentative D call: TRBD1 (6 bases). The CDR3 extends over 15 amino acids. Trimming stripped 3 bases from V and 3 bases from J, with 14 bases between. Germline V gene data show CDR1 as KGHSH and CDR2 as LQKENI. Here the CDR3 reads CASSPGHTRDYGYTF. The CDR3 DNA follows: TGTGCCAGCTCACCGGGACACACAAGGGACTATGGCTACACCTTC. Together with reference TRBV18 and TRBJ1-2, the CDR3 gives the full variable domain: NAGVMQNPRHLVRRRGQEARLRCSPMKGHSHVYWYRQLPEEGLKFMVYLQKENIIDESGMPKERFSAEFPKEGPSILRIQQVVRGDSAAYFCASSPGHTRDYGYTFGSGTRLTVV.

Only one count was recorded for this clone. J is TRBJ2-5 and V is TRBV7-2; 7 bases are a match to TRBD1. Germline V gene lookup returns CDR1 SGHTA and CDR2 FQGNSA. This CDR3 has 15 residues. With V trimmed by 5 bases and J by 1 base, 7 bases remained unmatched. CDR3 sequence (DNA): TGTGCCAGCAGCCCGCCCGGGACAGCCCAAGAGACCCAGTACTTC. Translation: CASSPPGTAQETQYF.

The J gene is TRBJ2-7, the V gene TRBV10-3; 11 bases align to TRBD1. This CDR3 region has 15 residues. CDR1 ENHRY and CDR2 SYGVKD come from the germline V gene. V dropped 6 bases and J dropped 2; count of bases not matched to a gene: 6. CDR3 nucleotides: TGTGCCATCAGGTCCGTGGACAGGGGGCCCTACGAGCAGTACTTC. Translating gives CAIRSVDRGPYEQYF.

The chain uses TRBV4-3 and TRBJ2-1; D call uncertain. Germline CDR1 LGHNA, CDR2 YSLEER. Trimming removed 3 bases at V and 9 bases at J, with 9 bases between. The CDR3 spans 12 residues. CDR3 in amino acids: CASSHRVGEQFF. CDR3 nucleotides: TGCGCCAGCAGCCATCGGGTCGGTGAGCAGTTCTTC.

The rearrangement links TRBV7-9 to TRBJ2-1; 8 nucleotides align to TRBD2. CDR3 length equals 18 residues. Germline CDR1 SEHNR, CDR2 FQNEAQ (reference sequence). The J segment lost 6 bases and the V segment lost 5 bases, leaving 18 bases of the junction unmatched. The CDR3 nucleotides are TGTGCCAGCAGCCCGACGGGGGGGCCTAAGGGTGGGAGCAATGAGCAGTTCTTC. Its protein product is CASSPTGGPKGGSNEQFF.

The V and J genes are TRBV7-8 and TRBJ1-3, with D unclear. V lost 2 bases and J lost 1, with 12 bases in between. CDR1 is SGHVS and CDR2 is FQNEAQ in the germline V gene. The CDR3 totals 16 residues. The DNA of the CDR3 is TGTGCCAGCAGCTTACGGGAGGCTTTATCTGGAAACACCATATATTTT. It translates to CASSLREALSGNTIYF.

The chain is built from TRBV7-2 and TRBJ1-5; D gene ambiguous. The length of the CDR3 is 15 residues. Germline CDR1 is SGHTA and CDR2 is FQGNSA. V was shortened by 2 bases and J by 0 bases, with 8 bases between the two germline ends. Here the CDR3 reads CASSLSQHSNQPQHF. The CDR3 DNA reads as TGTGCCAGCAGCTTATCACAGCATAGCAATCAGCCCCAGCATTTT.

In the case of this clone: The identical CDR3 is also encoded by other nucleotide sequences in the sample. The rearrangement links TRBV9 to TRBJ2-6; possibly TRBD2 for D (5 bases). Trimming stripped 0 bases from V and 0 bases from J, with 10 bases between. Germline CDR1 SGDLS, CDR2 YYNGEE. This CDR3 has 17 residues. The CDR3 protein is CASSVEPGGSGANVLTF. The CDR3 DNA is TGTGCCAGCAGCGTAGAGCCAGGAGGCTCTGGGGCCAACGTCCTGACTTTC.

The CDR3 sequence: CASRAAGEQYF. The CDR3 bases are TGTGCCAGCAGAGCTGCAGGGGAGCAGTACTTC. The genes are TRBV6-5 and TRBJ2-7; perhaps TRBD1 as D (5 bases). The CDR3 totals 11 residues. Trimming cost V 6 bases and J 7 bases, with 10 bases left between them. Germline V gene data show CDR1 as MNHEY and CDR2 as SVGAGI.

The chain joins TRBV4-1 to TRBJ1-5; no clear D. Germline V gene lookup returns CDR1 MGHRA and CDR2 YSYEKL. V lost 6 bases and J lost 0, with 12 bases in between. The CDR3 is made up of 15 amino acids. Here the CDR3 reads CASREDWNSNQPQHF. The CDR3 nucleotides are TGCGCCAGCAGGGAGGACTGGAATAGCAATCAGCCCCAGCATTTT.

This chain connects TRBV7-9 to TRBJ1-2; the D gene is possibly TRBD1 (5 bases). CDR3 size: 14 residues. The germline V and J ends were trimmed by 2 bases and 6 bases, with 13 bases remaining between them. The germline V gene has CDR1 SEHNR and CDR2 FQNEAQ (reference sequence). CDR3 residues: CASSLQGIQNGYTF. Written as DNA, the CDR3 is TGTGCCAGCAGCTTACAGGGTATTCAGAATGGCTACACCTTC.

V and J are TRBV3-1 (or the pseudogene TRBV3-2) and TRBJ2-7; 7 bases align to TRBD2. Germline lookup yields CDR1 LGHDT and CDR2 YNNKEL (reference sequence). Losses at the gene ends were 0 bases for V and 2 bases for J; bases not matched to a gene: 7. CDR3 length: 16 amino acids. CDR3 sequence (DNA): TGTGCCAGCAGCCAAGATTGGCGACTAGCCACCTACGAGCAGTACTTC. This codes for CASSQDWRLATYEQYF.

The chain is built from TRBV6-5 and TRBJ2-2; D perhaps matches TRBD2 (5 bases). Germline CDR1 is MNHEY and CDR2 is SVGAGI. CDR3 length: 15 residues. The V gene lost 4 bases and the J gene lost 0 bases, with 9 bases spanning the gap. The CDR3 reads CASSWTVTNTGELFF. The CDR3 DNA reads TGTGCCAGCAGTTGGACTGTTACGAACACCGGGGAGCTGTTTTTT.

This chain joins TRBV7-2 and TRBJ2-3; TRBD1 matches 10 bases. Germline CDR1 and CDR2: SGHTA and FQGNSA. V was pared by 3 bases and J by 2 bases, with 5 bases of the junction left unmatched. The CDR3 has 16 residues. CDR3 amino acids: CASSFGTGDTTDTQYF. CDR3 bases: TGTGCCAGCAGCTTCGGGACAGGGGATACCACAGATACGCAGTATTTT.

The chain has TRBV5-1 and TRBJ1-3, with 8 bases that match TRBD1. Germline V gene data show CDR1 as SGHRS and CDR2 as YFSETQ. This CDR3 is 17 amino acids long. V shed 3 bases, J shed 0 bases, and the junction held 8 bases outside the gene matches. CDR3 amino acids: CASSWGRTGSSGNTIYF. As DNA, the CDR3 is TGCGCCAGCAGCTGGGGAAGGACAGGGAGCTCTGGAAACACCATATATTTT.

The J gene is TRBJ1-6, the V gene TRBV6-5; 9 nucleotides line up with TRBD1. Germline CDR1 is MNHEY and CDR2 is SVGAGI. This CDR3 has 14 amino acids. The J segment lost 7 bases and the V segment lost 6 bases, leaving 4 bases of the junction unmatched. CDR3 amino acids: CASRTGQGNSPLHF. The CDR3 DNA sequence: TGTGCCAGCAGGACAGGACAGGGGAATTCACCCCTCCACTTT.